One and the same sample provided the 28 T cell receptor beta chains below, sequenced in a study of tissue T cells after allogeneic stem cell transplantation. Clones were read by immunoSEQ multiplex PCR, and TCRdb kept only the in-frame ones, dropping some. The sample lists under 25,000 clones, 72% occurring once. Sequences were obtained from spleen. The receptors originated from a female BALB/c mouse in good health. Strain MHC haplotype: H2-d.

With regard to this clone: Genes here carry mouse names. Coverage ceases 1 residue before the CDR3 finishes, and the germline J gene fills in the end. The chain joins TRBV2 to TRBJ1-1; TRBD1 agrees at 7 bases. Germline V gene lookup returns CDR1 LGHNA and CDR2 YSYQKL. Trimming removed 6 bases from V and 4 bases from J; junction bases left unmatched: 2. CDR3 length equals 12 residues. The part of the CDR3 DNA that was read is TGTGCCAGCAGAACAGGGGTCACAGAAGTCTTC. Protein sequence: CASRTGVTEVF. The complete CDR3 sequence is CASRTGVTEVFF.

This clone was seen a handful of times. These gene names are mouse names. Sequencing ends 1 residue short of the CDR3 end; the germline J gene provides the rest. This chain connects TRBV19 to TRBJ2-7, with 10 bases matching TRBD2. Germline loops: CDR1 FNHDT, CDR2 SITEND (reference sequence). The CDR3 extends over 14 amino acids. Trimming at V came to 5 bases and at J to 4 bases, leaving 6 bases not matched to a gene. The covered CDR3 bases are TGTGCCAGCAGCCCCCGGGACTGGGGATATGAACAGTAC. Translated: CASSPRDWGYEQY. The full CDR3 reads CASSPRDWGYEQYF.

For this clone: Any gene name here is a mouse gene name. The read stops 1 residue short of the end of the CDR3; the missing end is completed from the germline J gene. The chain couples TRBV13-1 to TRBJ2-5, with TRBD1 as a possible D gene (5 bases). Germline CDR1 is NSHNY and CDR2 is SYGAGN. This CDR3 comprises 13 residues. The V end was cut by 1 base, the J end by 2 bases, with 5 bases between. The CDR3 reads CASSDQGQDTQYF. The sequenced part of the CDR3 DNA is TGTGCCAGCAGTGATCAGGGCCAAGACACCCAGTAC.

With respect to this clone: Mouse gene names apply. Read data end 1 residue before the CDR3 end; the end is taken from the germline J gene. The chain joins TRBV4 to TRBJ1-4, with 7 bases fitting TRBD1. After removal of 5 bases from V and 7 bases from J, the junction contained 7 bases not matched to a gene. The CDR3 spans 14 residues. Germline assignment: CDR1 LGHDT and CDR2 YNNKQL (reference sequence). CDR3 DNA, as far as it was read: TGTGCCAGCAGCCGTAACTCAGGGGGCGAAAGATTATTT. Translation: CASSRNSGGERLF. The full-length CDR3 reads as CASSRNSGGERLFF.

On this clone itself: The junction departs from the called germline gene at one end, perhaps through a read error. Mouse names are used for the genes. The observed sequence ends 1 residue before the CDR3 terminus, with the missing tail filled in from the germline J gene. The sample holds other DNA sequences that translate to the same CDR3. The V and J genes are TRBV5 and TRBJ1-3; D ambiguous. Germline CDR1 LGHNA, CDR2 YNLKQL (reference sequence). The CDR3 is 14 residues long. The CDR3 sequence is CASSQTDSGNTLYF. The sequenced CDR3 bases are TGTGCCAGCAGCCAAACAGATTCTGGGAATACGCTCTAT.

As to this clone: Mouse gene names and germline throughout. The sequenced fragment ends 1 residue before the CDR3 boundary, so the rest is inferred from the germline J gene. The genes are TRBV5 and TRBJ2-5; 8 bases map to TRBD2. CDR1 is LGHNA, CDR2 YNLKQL, per germline (reference sequence). The CDR3 covers 15 residues. Trimming removed 4 bases from V and 4 bases from J; junction bases left unmatched: 7. CDR3 residues: CASSPRVGGEDTQYF. CDR3 DNA, as far as it was read: TGTGCCAGCAGCCCCCGGGTGGGGGGGGAAGACACCCAGTAC.

This clone was observed once. Each gene name is a mouse one. Read data end 1 residue before the CDR3 end; the end is taken from the germline J gene. V is TRBV5 and J is TRBJ2-1, with 8 bases aligning to TRBD1. The CDR3 is 17 amino acids. Germline CDR1 and CDR2: LGHNA and YNLKQL (reference sequence). Trimming removed 0 bases from V and 2 bases from J; junction bases left unmatched: 6. This CDR3 is CASSQDPDRGDYAEQFF. The sequenced part of the CDR3 DNA is TGTGCCAGCAGCCAAGACCCCGACAGGGGTGACTATGCTGAGCAGTTC.

Note on this clone: The gene names given are mouse names. The read gets to within 1 residue of the CDR3 end, and the germline J gene fills in the rest. The gene calls are TRBV5 and TRBJ1-1, with 10 bases identical to TRBD1. V lost 4 bases, J lost 1 base, and 3 bases stayed unmatched. The germline CDR1 and CDR2 sequences are LGHNA and YNLKQL (reference sequence). The CDR3 totals 15 residues. CDR3 DNA (partial): TGTGCCAGCAGCCCCTGGGACAGGGGAAACACAGAAGTCTTC. This encodes CASSPWDRGNTEVF. The CDR3 reads in full as CASSPWDRGNTEVFF.

In this sample, this clone turned up a few times. Any gene name here is a mouse gene name. Coverage ceases 1 residue before the CDR3 finishes, and the germline J gene fills in the end. This rearrangement joins TRBV1 to TRBJ2-3; D is undetermined. V lost 1 base and J lost 0, with 8 bases in between. This CDR3 has 15 residues. Germline V lookup: CDR1 NSQYPW, CDR2 LRSPGD (reference sequence). The sequenced CDR3 bases are TGCACCTGCAGTGCAGGCAGAACTAGTGCAGAAACGCTGTAT. This encodes CTCSAGRTSAETLY. The CDR3 in full is CTCSAGRTSAETLYF.

This clone was recorded a few times. The gene names here belong to mouse. The observed sequence ends 1 residue before the CDR3 terminus, with the missing tail filled in from the germline J gene. The chain has TRBV20 and TRBJ1-2; no reliable D call. Germline CDR1 reads GFQATS; CDR2 reads STVNSAI. The CDR3 contains 11 residues. V lost 7 bases, J lost 1 base, and 7 bases lay in between. CDR3 residues: CGVRQNSDYTF. The CDR3 DNA, read in part, is TGTGGTGTCCGACAAAACTCCGACTACACC.

This clone is categorized as medium-sized. The germline and genes are mouse ones. With the read ending 1 residue before the CDR3 end, the germline J gene is used to fill in that end. The chain couples TRBV13-2 to TRBJ2-7; the D is unclear. Trimming took 0 bases from V and 4 from J, leaving 5 bases between them. Germline lookup yields CDR1 NNHNN and CDR2 SYGAGS (reference sequence). The CDR3 covers 12 residues. CDR3 DNA (partial): TGTGCCAGCGGTGATGCCAGGTATGAACAGTAC. It yields the protein CASGDARYEQY. The entire CDR3 reads CASGDARYEQYF.

Regarding this clone: The gene symbols are mouse symbols. The read falls 1 residue short of the CDR3 end, and the missing part is taken from the germline J gene. The chain carries TRBV13-1 and TRBJ1-1; D ambiguous. CDR3 length equals 11 residues. V gave up 5 bases and J gave up 3 bases, with 5 bases separating them. Germline CDR1 is NSHNY and CDR2 is SYGAGN. CDR3 DNA, as far as it was read: TGTGCCAGCAGGGGCGACACAGAAGTCTTC. It yields the protein CASRGDTEVF. The full CDR3 protein reads CASRGDTEVFF.

Notes on this clone: The genes and germline here are from mouse. Read data end 1 residue before the CDR3 end; the end is taken from the germline J gene. The rearrangement joins TRBV13-1 to TRBJ2-4; D is uncertain. V was trimmed by 3 bases and J by 0 bases, leaving 5 bases between them. This CDR3 contains 13 residues. CDR1 and CDR2 from the germline V gene are NSHNY and SYGAGN. The CDR3 DNA, read in part, is TGTGCCAGCAGTGTCAATAGTCAAAACACCTTGTAC. Amino acid sequence: CASSVNSQNTLY. The full CDR3 sequence reads CASSVNSQNTLYF.

As regards this clone: Germline and genes here are mouse. The CDR3 goes on 1 residue after the read ends, and that part is filled in from the germline J gene. The V and J genes are TRBV5 and TRBJ2-1; possibly TRBD2 for D (5 bases). The V gene's germline CDR1 is LGHNA and CDR2 YNLKQL (reference sequence). Trimming removed 1 base at V and 5 bases at J, with 15 bases between. The CDR3 spans 16 residues. The CDR3 bases that were read are TGTGCCAGCAGCCAAGCCATCCTGGGAGCCCATGCTGAGCAGTTC. This gives the protein CASSQAILGAHAEQF. The CDR3 in full is CASSQAILGAHAEQFF.

Remarks on this clone: Any gene name here is a mouse gene name. The read stops 1 residue short of the end of the CDR3; the missing end is completed from the germline J gene. The genes are TRBV14 and TRBJ2-2, with TRBD2 matching 8 bases. The CDR3 loop spans 14 amino acids. The junction had 0 bases not matched to a gene; V was cut back by 3 bases and J by 2 bases. Germline V gives CDR1 SGHDT, CDR2 FRDEAV. The covered CDR3 bases are TGTGCCAGCAGTTACTGGGGGAACACCGGGCAGCTCTAC. It translates to CASSYWGNTGQLY. The whole CDR3 region reads CASSYWGNTGQLYF.

This clone was counted once. The gene names here belong to mouse. The CDR3 extends 1 residue past the end of the read, so its final part is completed from the germline J gene. V gene TRBV5 combines with J gene TRBJ2-3; 7 nucleotides match TRBD2. Trimming cost V 2 bases and J 0 bases; bases outside gene matches: 2. Germline CDR1 and CDR2: LGHNA and YNLKQL (reference sequence). The CDR3 runs to 15 residues. Here the CDR3 reads CASSQTGASAETLYF. CDR3 DNA (partial): TGTGCCAGCAGCCAAACTGGGGCTAGTGCAGAAACGCTGTAT.

Regarding this clone: Gene names and germline refer to mouse. The read ends 1 residue early relative to the CDR3; the germline J gene fills the gap. The chain couples TRBV31 to TRBJ2-5, with TRBD1 as a possible D gene (6 bases). CDR1 is GKSSPN, CDR2 SITVG, per germline. The V end was cut by 1 base, the J end by 0 bases, with 8 bases between. The CDR3 totals 14 residues. CDR3 DNA, as far as it was read: TGTGCCTGGAGTCAAGGGGGTAACCAAGACACCCAGTAC. This gives the protein CAWSQGGNQDTQY. The full CDR3 is CAWSQGGNQDTQYF.

Remarks on this clone: Germline and genes: mouse. Partial CDR3 DNA: TGTGCCAGCAGTATTCGGACAGGGAATTCGCCCCTCTAC. Amino acid sequence: CASSIRTGNSPLY. Given in full, the CDR3 is CASSIRTGNSPLYF. The chain links TRBV19 to TRBJ1-6; TRBD1 aligns across 8 bases. Read data end 1 residue before the CDR3 end; the end is taken from the germline J gene. TRBJ1-6 is classed as an ORF, of uncertain function. V shed 2 bases and J 7 bases; nucleotides not matched to a gene: 2. Germline V gene data show CDR1 as FNHDT and CDR2 as SITEND (reference sequence). The CDR3 sequence is 14 residues long.

Concerning this clone itself: Gene names and germline match the mouse. The CDR3 end lies 1 residue beyond the end of the read and is filled in from the germline J gene. The V gene is TRBV13-3, the J gene TRBJ2-4; D ambiguous. The CDR3 is made up of 12 amino acids. The germline V gene has CDR1 NNHDY and CDR2 SYVADS. Trimming cost V 3 bases and J 5 bases, with 7 bases left between them. The CDR3 is CASSVWANTLYF. The sequenced part of the CDR3 DNA is TGTGCCAGCAGTGTATGGGCAAACACCTTGTAC.

Concerning this clone itself: Gene names and germline match the mouse. Read data end 1 residue before the CDR3 end; the end is taken from the germline J gene. The rearrangement links TRBV31 to TRBJ2-2; 8 bases agree with TRBD2. CDR3 size: 17 residues. Germline V CDR1 and CDR2: GKSSPN, SITVG. J lost 4 bases, V lost 1 base, and 11 bases had no gene match. The CDR3 loop reads CAWSPPDGGAFTGQLYF. The sequenced CDR3 bases are TGTGCCTGGAGTCCCCCTGACGGGGGGGCTTTCACCGGGCAGCTCTAC.

This clone was seen just once. Gene names and germline refer to mouse. From the germline J gene comes the end of the CDR3, since the read stops 1 residue before it. J is TRBJ2-4 and V is TRBV15; no clear D. The CDR3 sequence is 13 residues long. Between the trimmed V and J ends, which lost 2 bases and 1 base, there was a span of 4 bases. Germline V gene lookup returns CDR1 SGHND and CDR2 FRSKSL. The DNA read from the CDR3 is TGTGCCAGCAGTTTACTGGGTCAAAACACCTTGTAC. It is translated as CASSLLGQNTLY. The full CDR3 reads CASSLLGQNTLYF.

Comment on this clone: The genes are named according to mouse. The missing CDR3 end, 1 residue past where the read stops, is filled in from the germline J gene. The V and J genes are TRBV13-2 and TRBJ2-3, with 9 bases fitting TRBD2. V trimming: 1 base; J trimming: 0 bases; junction bases outside the gene matches: 3. There are 16 residues in the CDR3. Germline CDR1 is NNHNN and CDR2 is SYGAGS (reference sequence). The sequenced part of the CDR3 DNA is TGTGCCAGCGGTGATTCGCTGGGGGGGAGTGCAGAAACGCTGTAT. Translated: CASGDSLGGSAETLY. The entire CDR3 reads CASGDSLGGSAETLYF.

Points on this clone: Genes and germline are mouse. Read data end 1 residue before the CDR3 end; the end is taken from the germline J gene. This chain connects TRBV13-2 to TRBJ2-3, with TRBD2 matching 7 bases. Germline trimming cut 1 base from V and 5 bases from J; bases unmatched to any gene: 1. The CDR3 is made up of 13 amino acids. CDR1 is NNHNN, CDR2 SYGAGS, per germline (reference sequence). The CDR3 protein is CASGDNWGETLYF. The sequenced part of the CDR3 DNA is TGTGCCAGCGGTGATAACTGGGGAGAAACGCTGTAT.

Remarks on this clone: Mouse names are used for the genes. With the read ending 1 residue before the CDR3 end, the germline J gene is used to fill in that end. The genes are TRBV19 and TRBJ2-3; tentative D call: TRBD1 (5 bases). With 1 base removed from V and 2 bases from J, the gap between germline ends came to 8 bases. Germline V lookup: CDR1 FNHDT, CDR2 SITEND (reference sequence). This CDR3 spans 14 amino acids. The chain's CDR3 is CASSISGFAETLYF. The sequenced part of the CDR3 DNA is TGTGCCAGCAGTATATCAGGGTTTGCAGAAACGCTGTAT.

Points on this clone: Gene names and germline match the mouse. The observed sequence ends 1 residue before the CDR3 terminus, with the missing tail filled in from the germline J gene. This chain uses TRBV19 with TRBJ1-4; TRBD1 aligns across 9 bases. The CDR3 runs to 15 residues. V shed 1 base, J shed 3 bases, and the junction held 1 base outside the gene matches. The germline V gene encodes CDR1 FNHDT and CDR2 SITEND (reference sequence). The sequenced CDR3 bases are TGTGCCAGCAGTATAAGACAGGGGGCCAACGAAAGATTATTT. Its translation is CASSIRQGANERLF. The CDR3, in full, reads CASSIRQGANERLFF.

On this clone itself: Mouse names are used for the genes. The read halts 1 residue ahead of the CDR3 end, with the missing end drawn from the germline J gene. The rearrangement joins TRBV1 to TRBJ2-2; TRBD2 is a possible D gene (5 bases). The CDR3 extends over 16 amino acids. Looked up from germline, CDR1 is NSQYPW and CDR2 is LRSPGD (reference sequence). V gave up 3 bases and J gave up 1 base, with 12 bases separating them. The chain's CDR3 is CTCSAMGIQNTGQLYF. The covered CDR3 bases are TGCACCTGCAGTGCGATGGGGATTCAAAACACCGGGCAGCTCTAC.

Concerning this clone itself: The gene names here belong to mouse. From the germline J gene comes the end of the CDR3, since the read stops 1 residue before it. The chain uses TRBV13-2 and TRBJ2-3; D gene uncertain. Per the germline V gene, CDR1 is NNHNN and CDR2 is SYGAGS (reference sequence). The CDR3 is 13 residues long. V lost 5 bases and J lost 0, with 7 bases in between. Incomplete CDR3 DNA: TGTGCCAGCGGGCGGTATAGTGCAGAAACGCTGTAT. It is translated as CASGRYSAETLY. The CDR3 in its entirety is CASGRYSAETLYF.

The sample holds a few counts of this clone. Each gene name is a mouse one. The sequenced fragment ends 1 residue before the CDR3 boundary, so the rest is inferred from the germline J gene. This sequence joins TRBV29 and TRBJ2-7, with D possibly TRBD1 on 7 matching bases. The CDR3 runs 13 residues. Trimming took 4 bases from V and 3 from J, leaving 10 bases between them. Germline V gives CDR1 MSHET, CDR2 SYDVDS. This chain's CDR3 is CASSYQGGYEQYF. The DNA read from the CDR3 is TGTGCTAGCAGTTACCAGGGGGGCTATGAACAGTAC.